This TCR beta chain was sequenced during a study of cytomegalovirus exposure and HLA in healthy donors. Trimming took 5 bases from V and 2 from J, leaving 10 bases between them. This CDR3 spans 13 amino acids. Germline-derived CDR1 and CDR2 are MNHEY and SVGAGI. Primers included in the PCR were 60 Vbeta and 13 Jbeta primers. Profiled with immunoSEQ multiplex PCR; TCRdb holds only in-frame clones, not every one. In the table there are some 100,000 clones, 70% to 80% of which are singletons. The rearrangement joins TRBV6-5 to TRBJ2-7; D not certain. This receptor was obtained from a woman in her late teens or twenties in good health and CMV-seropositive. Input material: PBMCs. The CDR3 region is CASSKEATYEQYF. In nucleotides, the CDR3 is TGTGCCAGCAGTAAAGAGGCGACCTACGAGCAGTACTTC.